One and the same sample provided the 8 T cell receptor beta chains below, sequenced in a study of blood T cells in healthy people across ages. A J-beta primer mix and a sample-barcoded 5' primer were used in a second PCR of roughly 7 to 12 cycles. TCRdb ran MiXCR on the 5' RACE reads and lists one entry per CDR3 protein. The table lists about 650,000 distinct CDR3 sequences, roughly half of them singletons. Sequenced: blood. The receptors were gathered from a woman of 80 years or more in good health.

This clonotype was seen many times. V is TRBV7-9 and J is TRBJ2-3; D might be TRBD1 (6 bases). V was cut by 5 bases and J by 10 bases, with 13 bases left in between. The length of the CDR3 is 12 residues. Per germline, CDR1 SEHNR and CDR2 FQNEAQ (reference sequence). The CDR3 coding sequence is TGTGCCAGCAGCCCACAGGGAACGGCGCAGTATTTT. Its protein product is CASSPQGTAQYF.

This chain connects TRBV24-1 to TRBJ1-2; D not certain. Looked up from germline, CDR1 is KGHDR and CDR2 is SFDVKD. V dropped 4 bases and J dropped 1 base, with 9 bases sitting between them. This CDR3 comprises 14 residues. CDR3 residues: CATSEGGFNYGYTF. In nucleotides, the CDR3 is TGTGCCACCAGTGAGGGCGGATTTAACTATGGCTACACCTTC.

Details on this clonotype: The junction differs from germline at one of its ends, possibly a read error. The chain couples TRBV12-3 or TRBV12-4 to TRBJ2-1; 8 bases map to TRBD1. CDR3 length: 14 amino acids. CDR3 loop: CARSTTGANNEQFF. DNA for the CDR3: TGTGCCCGCAGTACGACAGGGGCCAACAATGAGCAGTTCTTC.

The chain joins TRBV3-1 to TRBJ2-1; D is possibly TRBD1 or TRBD2 (5 bases each). Germline-derived CDR1 and CDR2 are LGHDT and YNNKEL (reference sequence). V lost 0 bases and J 7 bases, leaving 16 bases between the germline ends. This CDR3 is 16 amino acids long. CDR3 sequence reads: CASSQDMAGSRNEQFF. The CDR3 DNA is TGTGCCAGCAGCCAAGATATGGCAGGGAGTAGGAATGAGCAGTTCTTC.

On this clonotype: A much larger clone lies one base from this, so it may be a read error. The chain carries TRBV20-1 and TRBJ1-2; D possibly corresponds to TRBD1 (6 bases). Germline CDR1 is DFQATT and CDR2 is SNEGSKA (reference sequence). V was shortened by 5 bases and J by 2 bases, with 12 bases between the two germline ends. The CDR3 has 13 residues. CDR3 region: CSAPGTPNYGYTF. The CDR3 nucleotides read TGCAGTGCTCCCGGGACACCGAACTATGGCTACACCTTC.

To note about this clonotype: This sequence may be a read error, since a much larger clone differs from it by one base. The chain carries TRBV5-5 and TRBJ2-7; D uncertain. The J call may be incorrect, as the DNA end agrees better with TRBJ2-5. This CDR3 spans 18 amino acids. Germline CDR1 is SGHKS and CDR2 is YYEKEE (reference sequence). CDR3 sequence (DNA): TGTGCCAGCAGCTTGGGAACTGTTAGCCCGATAGACCAAGAGACCCAGTACTTC. Translated, it gives CASSLGTVSPIDQETQYF.

This clonotype was recorded only once. The chain is built from TRBV7-3 and TRBJ1-2; 7 bases are a match to TRBD1. The germline gives CDR1 SGHTA, CDR2 FQGTGA. Losses at the gene ends were 4 bases for V and 8 bases for J; bases not matched to a gene: 13. The CDR3 totals 15 residues. The CDR3 sequence is CASSSQPDRVGGYTF. The CDR3 DNA is TGTGCCAGCAGCTCGCAACCCGACAGGGTTGGAGGCTACACCTTC.

This clonotype was recorded many times. The rearrangement links TRBV3-1 to TRBJ2-1; 11 nucleotides align to TRBD2. In germline, CDR1 is LGHDT, CDR2 YNNKEL (reference sequence). V shed 4 bases and J 8 bases; nucleotides not matched to a gene: 7. The CDR3 has 15 residues. The CDR3 loop is CASSLRLAGRDEQFF. The CDR3 region has the DNA TGTGCCAGCAGCCTGCGACTAGCGGGGAGGGATGAGCAGTTCTTC.